This T cell receptor beta chain is drawn from a study of OX40 agonist ivuxolimab in advanced cancers. Context from the whole study: The costimulatory receptor OX40 (CD134) was targeted by ivuxolimab, a fully human IgG2 agonistic monoclonal antibody. Of the 50 to 55 patients in dose escalation, about 20 had hepatocellular carcinoma, about 15 had melanoma, 9 had renal cell carcinoma and 9 had head and neck cancer. Intravenous ivuxolimab was administered to patients every 2 weeks at six dose levels: 0.01, 0.1, 0.3, 1.5, 3 and 10 mg/kg. The paper reports the monotherapy dose-escalation portion (N of about 47 patients) of the phase I ivuxolimab trial. The point of sequencing TCRbeta in the periphery was to test whether ivuxolimab changed TCR sequence diversity and drove clonal T-cell expansion. The dose-escalation cohort was about 87% male with a mean age of roughly 62 years, ranging from about 23 to 85. Patients were allowed to have had prior anti-PD-1, anti-PD-L1 or anti-CTLA-4 therapy, and approximately 41% of the dose-escalation patients had previously received checkpoint inhibitors. Three dose-escalation patients achieved partial responses, one with hepatocellular carcinoma and two with cutaneous melanoma. Points the paper makes about the study in general: In the 0.1-3.0 mg/kg groups, partial responders were among the patients with the lowest normalized peripheral clonal expansion, particularly in CD8+ T cells. After ivuxolimab, more expanded clones were found on average in CD8+ T cells than in CD4+ T cells. At doses of 0.1 to 3.0 mg/kg, clonal expansion of both CD4+ and CD8+ T cells in blood was seen between baseline and week 6. Low levels of normalized T-cell clonal expansion were also seen in some patients who did not respond. The antigen specificity of the clonally expanded peripheral T cells was not determined.

CDR1 and CDR2 are drawn from the germline V gene: KGHSH, LQKENI. The V end loses 6 bases and the J end loses 4 bases, and a stretch of 9 bases separates them. The CDR3 runs 12 amino acids, cysteine and phenylalanine included. Only the CDR3 DNA stays, 36 bases, in frame from base 1. The trial excluded patients who had a history of autoimmune disease or were on systemic immunosuppression. Peripheral blood for TCR sequencing was drawn from every dose cohort at baseline, at cycle 4 day 1 and at cycle 7 day 1. The samples were drawn from a first-in-human, open-label, multicenter phase I dose-escalation trial of ivuxolimab. The trial enrolled adults with locally advanced or metastatic head and neck squamous cell, hepatocellular, melanoma or renal cell carcinoma. Before TCR sequencing, CD4+ T cells and CD8+ T cells were sorted from peripheral blood as separate populations. For sequencing of the TCRbeta CDR3 region, genomic DNA was extracted from the sorted cells. The immunoSEQ Assay was used for sequencing of TCRbeta CDR3 regions. Imported from immuneACCESS, the table was reduced by TCRdb to in-frame sequences with V and J called. These copies leave out some clones; in studies compared against another copy, an unresolved V gene accounts for under half, and the cause of the remainder is not known. This sample is represented by about 93,000 clones; about 90% of them were singletons. 0.45% to 0.55% of the sample is in the top ten clones.

A remark on this clone: Its antigen remains unidentified. No base-level quality is on record; no much larger clone is a single base apart.

This material consisted of CD4+ or CD8+ T cells sorted from blood, taken in a trial of the OX40 agonist ivuxolimab. The sequence links TRBV18 to TRBJ2-5; the D gene cannot be named for sure. The sequence came from an adult with an advanced solid tumor such as melanoma, head and neck, liver or kidney cancer. The DNA reads as follows: TGTGCCAGCTCCCAAAGGGCAGAGACCCAGTACTTC. The encoded protein is CASSQRAETQYF.